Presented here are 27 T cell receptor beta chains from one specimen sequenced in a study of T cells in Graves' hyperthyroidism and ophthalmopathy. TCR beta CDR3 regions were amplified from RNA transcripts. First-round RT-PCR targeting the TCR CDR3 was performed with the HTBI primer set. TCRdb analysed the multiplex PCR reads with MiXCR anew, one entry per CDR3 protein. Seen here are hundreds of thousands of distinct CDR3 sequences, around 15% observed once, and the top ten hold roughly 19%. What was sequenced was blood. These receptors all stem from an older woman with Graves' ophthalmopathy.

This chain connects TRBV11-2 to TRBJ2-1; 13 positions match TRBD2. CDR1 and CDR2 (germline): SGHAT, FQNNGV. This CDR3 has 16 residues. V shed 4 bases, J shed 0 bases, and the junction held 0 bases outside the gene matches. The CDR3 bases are TGTGCCAGCAGCTGGACTAGCGGGAGCTCCTACAATGAGCAGTTCTTC. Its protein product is CASSWTSGSSYNEQFF.

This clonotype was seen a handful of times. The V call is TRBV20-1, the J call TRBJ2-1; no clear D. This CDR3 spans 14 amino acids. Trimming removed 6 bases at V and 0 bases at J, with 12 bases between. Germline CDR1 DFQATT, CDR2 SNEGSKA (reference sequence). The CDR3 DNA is TGCAGTGCCCCAGACCCTAGCTCCTACAATGAGCAGTTCTTC. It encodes CSAPDPSSYNEQFF.

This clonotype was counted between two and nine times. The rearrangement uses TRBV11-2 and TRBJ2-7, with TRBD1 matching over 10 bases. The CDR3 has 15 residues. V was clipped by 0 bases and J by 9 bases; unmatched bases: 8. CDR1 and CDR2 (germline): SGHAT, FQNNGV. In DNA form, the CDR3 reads TGTGCCAGCAGCTTAGAACGGGACAGGGGCCACGGGCAGTACTTC. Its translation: CASSLERDRGHGQYF.

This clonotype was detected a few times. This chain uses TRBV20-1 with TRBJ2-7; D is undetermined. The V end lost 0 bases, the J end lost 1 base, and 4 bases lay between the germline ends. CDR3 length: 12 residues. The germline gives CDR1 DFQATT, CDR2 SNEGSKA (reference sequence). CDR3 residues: CSARDRSYEQYF. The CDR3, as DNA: TGCAGTGCTAGAGATCGATCCTACGAGCAGTACTTC.

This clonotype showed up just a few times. The CDR3 coding sequence is TGTGCCAGCAGTGCCCCGGGGAATACGCAGTATTTT. This codes for CASSAPGNTQYF. The V call is TRBV6-1, the J call TRBJ2-3; D perhaps matches TRBD2 (5 bases). The CDR3 has 12 amino acids. V dropped 4 bases and J dropped 7 bases, with 9 bases sitting between them. Germline lookup yields CDR1 MNHNS and CDR2 SASEGT.

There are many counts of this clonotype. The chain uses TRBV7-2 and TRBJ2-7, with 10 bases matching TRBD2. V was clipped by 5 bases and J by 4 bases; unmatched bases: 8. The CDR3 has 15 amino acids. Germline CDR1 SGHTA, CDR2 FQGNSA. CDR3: CASSDPGLAKYEQYF. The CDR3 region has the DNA TGTGCCAGCAGCGATCCGGGACTAGCGAAATACGAGCAGTACTTC.

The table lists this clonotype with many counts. CDR3 sequence (DNA): TGTGCCAGCAGCTCAAGAGAGACCACAGATACGCAGTATTTT. This codes for CASSSRETTDTQYF. The gene calls are TRBV7-9 and TRBJ2-3, with no clear D. The germline V and J ends were trimmed by 4 bases and 2 bases, with 10 bases remaining between them. CDR3 length: 14 amino acids. Germline lookup yields CDR1 SEHNR and CDR2 FQNEAQ (reference sequence).

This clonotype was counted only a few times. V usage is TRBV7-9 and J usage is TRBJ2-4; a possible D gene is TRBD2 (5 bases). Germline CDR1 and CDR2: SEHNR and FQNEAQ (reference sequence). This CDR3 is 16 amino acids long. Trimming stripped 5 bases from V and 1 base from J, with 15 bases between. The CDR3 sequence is CASSARGRGAKNIQYF. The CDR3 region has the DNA TGTGCCAGCAGCGCACGCGGGCGCGGTGCCAAAAACATTCAGTACTTC.

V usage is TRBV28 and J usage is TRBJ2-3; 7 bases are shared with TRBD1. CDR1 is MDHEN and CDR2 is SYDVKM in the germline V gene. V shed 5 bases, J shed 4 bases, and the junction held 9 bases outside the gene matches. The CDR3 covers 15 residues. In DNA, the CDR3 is TGTGCCAGCAGTACACAGGGGATGGTCGCAGATACGCAGTATTTT. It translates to CASSTQGMVADTQYF.

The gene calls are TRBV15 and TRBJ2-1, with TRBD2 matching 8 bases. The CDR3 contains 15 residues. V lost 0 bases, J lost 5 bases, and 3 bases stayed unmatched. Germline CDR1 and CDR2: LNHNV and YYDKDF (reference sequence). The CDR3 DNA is TGTGCCACCAGCAGAGAGGTTAGCGGGAACAATGAGCAGTTCTTC. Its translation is CATSREVSGNNEQFF.

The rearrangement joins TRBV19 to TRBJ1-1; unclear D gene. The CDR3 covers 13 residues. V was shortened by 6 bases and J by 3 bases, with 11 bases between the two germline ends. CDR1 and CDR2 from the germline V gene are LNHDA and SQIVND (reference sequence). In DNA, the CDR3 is TGTGCCAGTAGACAGCTTGGAGACACTGAAGCTTTCTTT. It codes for CASRQLGDTEAFF.

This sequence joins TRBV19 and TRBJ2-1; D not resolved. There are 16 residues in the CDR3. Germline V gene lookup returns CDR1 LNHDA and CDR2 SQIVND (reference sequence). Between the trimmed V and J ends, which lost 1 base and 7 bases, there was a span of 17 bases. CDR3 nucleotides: TGTGCCAGTAGTATAGCCCCCACCAGTACCGGGAATGAGCAGTTCTTC. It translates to CASSIAPTSTGNEQFF.

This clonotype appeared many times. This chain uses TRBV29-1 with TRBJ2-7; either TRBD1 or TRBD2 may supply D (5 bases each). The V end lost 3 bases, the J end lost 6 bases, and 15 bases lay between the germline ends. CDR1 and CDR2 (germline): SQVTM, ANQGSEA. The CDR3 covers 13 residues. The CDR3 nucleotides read TGCAGCGTTGAGGGGGTAGGGACCCGCGAGCAGTACTTC. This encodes CSVEGVGTREQYF.

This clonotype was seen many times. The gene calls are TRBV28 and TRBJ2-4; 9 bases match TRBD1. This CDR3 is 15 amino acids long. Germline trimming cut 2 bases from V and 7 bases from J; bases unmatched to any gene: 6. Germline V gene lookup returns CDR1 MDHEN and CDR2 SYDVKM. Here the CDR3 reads CASSLGGQGVNIQYF. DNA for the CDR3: TGTGCCAGCAGTTTAGGGGGACAGGGTGTGAACATTCAGTACTTC.

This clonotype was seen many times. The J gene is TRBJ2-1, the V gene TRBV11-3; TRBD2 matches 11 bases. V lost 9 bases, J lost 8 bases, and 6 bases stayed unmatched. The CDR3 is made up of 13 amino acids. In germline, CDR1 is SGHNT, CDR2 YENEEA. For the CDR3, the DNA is TGTGCCAGTTCTAGCGGGAGGCCCTATGAGCAGTTCTTC. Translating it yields CASSSGRPYEQFF.

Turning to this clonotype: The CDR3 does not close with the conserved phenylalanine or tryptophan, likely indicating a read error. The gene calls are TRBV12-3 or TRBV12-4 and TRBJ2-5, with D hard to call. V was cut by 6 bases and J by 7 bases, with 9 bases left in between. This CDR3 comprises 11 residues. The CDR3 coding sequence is TGTGCCAGCAGCGCCGGAGCGACCCAGTACTCC. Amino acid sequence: CASSAGATQYS.

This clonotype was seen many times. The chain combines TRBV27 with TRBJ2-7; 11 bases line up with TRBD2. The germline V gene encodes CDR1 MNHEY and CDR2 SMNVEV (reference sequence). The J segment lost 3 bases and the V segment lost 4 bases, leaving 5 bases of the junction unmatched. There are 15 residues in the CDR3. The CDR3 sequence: CASSSRLAGIYEQYF. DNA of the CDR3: TGTGCCAGCAGTTCAAGACTAGCGGGAATCTACGAGCAGTACTTC.

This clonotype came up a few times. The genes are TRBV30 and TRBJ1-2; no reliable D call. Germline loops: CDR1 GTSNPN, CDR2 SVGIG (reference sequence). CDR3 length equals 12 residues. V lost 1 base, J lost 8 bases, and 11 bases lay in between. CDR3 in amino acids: CAWSGNRRGYTF. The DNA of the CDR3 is TGTGCCTGGAGTGGGAATCGGAGGGGCTACACCTTC.

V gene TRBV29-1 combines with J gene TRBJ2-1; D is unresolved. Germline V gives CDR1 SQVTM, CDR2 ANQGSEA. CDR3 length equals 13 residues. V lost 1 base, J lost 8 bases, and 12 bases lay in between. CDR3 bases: TGCAGCGTTGAAGGTCTCGCGAAGTATGAGCAGTTCTTC. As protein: CSVEGLAKYEQFF.

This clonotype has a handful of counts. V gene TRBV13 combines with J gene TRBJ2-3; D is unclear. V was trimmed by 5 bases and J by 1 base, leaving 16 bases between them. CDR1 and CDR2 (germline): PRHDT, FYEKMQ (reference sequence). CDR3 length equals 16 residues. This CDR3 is CASSTTAPQGTDTQYF. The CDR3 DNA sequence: TGTGCCAGCAGCACCACTGCCCCCCAAGGCACAGATACGCAGTATTTT.

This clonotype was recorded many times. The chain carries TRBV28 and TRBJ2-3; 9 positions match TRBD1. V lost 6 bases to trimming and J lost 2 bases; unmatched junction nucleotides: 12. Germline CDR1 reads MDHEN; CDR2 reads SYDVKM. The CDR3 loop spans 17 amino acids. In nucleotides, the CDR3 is TGTGCCAGCAGGCCAAGCCCGGGACAGGGTCCCACAGATACGCAGTATTTT. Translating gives CASRPSPGQGPTDTQYF.

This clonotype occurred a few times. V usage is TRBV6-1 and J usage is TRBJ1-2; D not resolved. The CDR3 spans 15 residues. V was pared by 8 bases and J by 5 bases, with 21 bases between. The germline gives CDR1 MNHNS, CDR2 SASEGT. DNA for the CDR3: TGTGCCAGCGTGCCATCTAGCGTATTGGGGTATGGCTACACCTTC. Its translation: CASVPSSVLGYGYTF.

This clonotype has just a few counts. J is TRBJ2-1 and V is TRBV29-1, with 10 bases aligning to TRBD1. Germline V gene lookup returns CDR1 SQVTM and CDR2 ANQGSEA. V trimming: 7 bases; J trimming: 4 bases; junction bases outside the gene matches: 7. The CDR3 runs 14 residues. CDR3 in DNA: TGCAGCGGGGAGGGGACAGGGGTTTACAATGAGCAGTTCTTC. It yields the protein CSGEGTGVYNEQFF.

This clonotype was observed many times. This CDR3 reads CASSPWGGAYNEQFF. The CDR3 DNA reads as TGTGCCAGCAGCCCGTGGGGGGGGGCCTACAATGAGCAGTTCTTC. This chain links TRBV11-2 with TRBJ2-1, with 7 nucleotides matching TRBD2. Germline V gene lookup returns CDR1 SGHAT and CDR2 FQNNGV. V trimming: 5 bases; J trimming: 2 bases; junction bases outside the gene matches: 6. This CDR3 has 15 amino acids.

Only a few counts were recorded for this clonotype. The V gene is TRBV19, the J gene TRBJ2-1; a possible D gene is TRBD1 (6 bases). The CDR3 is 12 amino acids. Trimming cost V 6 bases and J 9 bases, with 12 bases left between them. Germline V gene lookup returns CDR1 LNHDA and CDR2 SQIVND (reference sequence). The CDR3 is CASSSLRGEQFF. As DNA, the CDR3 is TGTGCCAGTAGCTCCCTCAGGGGTGAGCAGTTCTTC.

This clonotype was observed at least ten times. In nucleotides, the CDR3 is TGTGCCAGCAGCCAAGTGGAGGGCACTGAGCAGTTCTTC. As protein: CASSQVEGTEQFF. This rearrangement joins TRBV3-1 to TRBJ2-1; D might be TRBD2 (6 bases). The length of the CDR3 is 13 residues. The ends were cut back, 1 base at V and 9 bases at J, with 10 bases in the middle. Looked up from germline, CDR1 is LGHDT and CDR2 is YNNKEL (reference sequence).

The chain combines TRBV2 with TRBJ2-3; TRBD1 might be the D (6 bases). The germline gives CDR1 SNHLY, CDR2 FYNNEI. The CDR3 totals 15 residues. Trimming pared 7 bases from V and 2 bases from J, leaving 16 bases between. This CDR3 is CASKGQGKNTDTQYF. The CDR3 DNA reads TGTGCCAGCAAAGGGCAGGGGAAGAACACAGATACGCAGTATTTT.